What follows are 4 T cell receptor beta chains derived from one specimen sequenced in a study of monozygotic twins with cystic fibrosis. Only in-frame clones appear in the TCRdb table, and some are missing; sequencing was by immunoSEQ multiplex PCR. The profile shows fewer than 25,000 clones, just under 90% of them singletons. Sequenced input: blood. The receptors stem from a woman aged 25-40 years with cystic fibrosis.

The chain combines TRBV6-5 with TRBJ2-2; 7 positions match TRBD1. The CDR3 extends over 15 amino acids. Germline CDR1 MNHEY, CDR2 SVGAGI. The V and J ends lost 5 bases and 4 bases, in that order; junction bases with no gene match: 7. CDR3 residues: CASSAYRGGTGELFF. DNA of the CDR3: TGTGCCAGCAGTGCCTACAGGGGCGGCACCGGGGAGCTGTTTTTT.

The chain uses TRBV6-6 and TRBJ2-7; D possibly corresponds to TRBD2 (5 bases). The CDR3 totals 15 residues. Germline CDR1 and CDR2: MNHNY and SVGAGI (reference sequence). V was trimmed by 1 base and J by 0 bases, leaving 10 bases between them. CDR3 sequence: CASSYYAGSSYEQYF. The CDR3 bases are TGTGCCAGCAGTTACTATGCGGGTAGCTCCTACGAGCAGTACTTC.

This sequence joins TRBV14 and TRBJ2-1; no definite D call. V lost 1 base and J lost 7, with 8 bases in between. Germline V gives CDR1 SGHDN, CDR2 FVKESK. CDR3 size: 13 residues. DNA of the CDR3: TGTGCCAGCAGCCAAGTCGGACGGAATGAGCAGTTCTTC. Amino acid sequence: CASSQVGRNEQFF.

This chain uses TRBV28 with TRBJ1-2, with D maybe TRBD1 (6 bases). The germline V gene encodes CDR1 MDHEN and CDR2 SYDVKM. The CDR3 is made up of 13 amino acids. The ends were cut back, 6 bases at V and 4 bases at J, with 12 bases in the middle. CDR3 bases: TGTGCCAGCAGCTTTAGGGGGTCCTATGGCTACACCTTC. Translation gives CASSFRGSYGYTF.